This TCR beta chain was obtained from a study of quantifying T cell responses using KT2 cells. Study-level information: RNA was reverse transcribed with TCR alpha and beta constant-region primers.

Each cDNA got a UMI-containing oligo ligated at its 3' end. An equimolar mix of RC1.1 and RC1.2 primed the beta chain across TRBC1 and TRBC2. TCRdb recomputed calls from the UMI-ligation and nested PCR reads with MiXCR, one row per CDR3 protein. The sample has 25,000 to 35,000 distinct CDR3 sequences, about a tenth seen once. This clonotype was observed many times. The trim removed 3 bases at V and 5 bases at J, leaving 2 bases unmatched. The CDR3 totals 14 residues. Germline loops: CDR1 SGHTA, CDR2 FQGNSA. The receptor was isolated from a human donor. The chain carries TRBV7-2 and TRBJ1-5; 9 bases are shared with TRBD1. Sequenced: PBMCs spiked with cells of the T cell clone KT2. This CDR3 is CASSFRDRDQPQHF. The CDR3 nucleotides are TGTGCCAGCAGCTTCCGGGACAGGGATCAGCCCCAGCATTTT.